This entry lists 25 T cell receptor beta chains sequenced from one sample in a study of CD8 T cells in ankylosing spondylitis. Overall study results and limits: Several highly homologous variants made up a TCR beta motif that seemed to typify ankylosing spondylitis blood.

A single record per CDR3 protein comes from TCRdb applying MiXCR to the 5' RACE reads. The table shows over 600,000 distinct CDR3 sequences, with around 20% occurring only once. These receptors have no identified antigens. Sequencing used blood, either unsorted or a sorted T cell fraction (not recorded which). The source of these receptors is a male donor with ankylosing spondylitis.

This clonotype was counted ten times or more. In DNA form, the CDR3 reads TGTGCCAGCGCGGCAGAGTATGGCTACACCTTC. It specifies CASAAEYGYTF. The chain carries TRBV12-3 or TRBV12-4 and TRBJ1-2; D unresolved. The CDR3 runs to 11 residues. V was clipped by 8 bases and J by 5 bases, with 9 bases between them.

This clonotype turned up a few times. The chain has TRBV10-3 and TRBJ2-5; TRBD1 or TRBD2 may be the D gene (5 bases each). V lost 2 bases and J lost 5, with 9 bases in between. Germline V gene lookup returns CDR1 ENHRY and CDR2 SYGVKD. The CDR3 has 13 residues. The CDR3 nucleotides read TGTGCCATCAGTGAGGGGGACCCGGAGACCCAGTACTTC. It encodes CAISEGDPETQYF.

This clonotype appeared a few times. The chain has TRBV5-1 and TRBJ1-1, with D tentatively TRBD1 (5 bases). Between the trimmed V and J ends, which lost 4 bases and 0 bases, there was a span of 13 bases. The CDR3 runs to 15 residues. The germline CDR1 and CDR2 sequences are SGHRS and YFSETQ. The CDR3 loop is CASSVRGQLNTEAFF. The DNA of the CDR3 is TGCGCCAGCAGCGTGAGAGGACAACTGAACACTGAAGCTTTCTTT.

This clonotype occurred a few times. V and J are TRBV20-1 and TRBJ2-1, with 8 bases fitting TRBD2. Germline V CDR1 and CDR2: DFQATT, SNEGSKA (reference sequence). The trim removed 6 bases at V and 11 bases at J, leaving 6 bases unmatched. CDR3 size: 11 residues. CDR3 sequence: CSATVAGKQFF. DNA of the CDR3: TGCAGTGCGACGGTAGCGGGAAAGCAGTTCTTC.

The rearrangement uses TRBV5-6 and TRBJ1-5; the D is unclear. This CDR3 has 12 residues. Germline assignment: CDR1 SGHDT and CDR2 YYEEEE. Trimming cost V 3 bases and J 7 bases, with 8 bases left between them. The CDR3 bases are TGTGCCAGCAGCTCTGACGGACAGCCCCAGCATTTT. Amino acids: CASSSDGQPQHF.

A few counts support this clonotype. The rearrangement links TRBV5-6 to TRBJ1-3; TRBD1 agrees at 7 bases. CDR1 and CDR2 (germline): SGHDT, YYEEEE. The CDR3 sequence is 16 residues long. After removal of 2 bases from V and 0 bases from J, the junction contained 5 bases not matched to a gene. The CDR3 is CASSFRTGHSGNTIYF. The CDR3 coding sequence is TGTGCCAGCAGCTTTCGGACAGGACACTCTGGAAACACCATATATTTT. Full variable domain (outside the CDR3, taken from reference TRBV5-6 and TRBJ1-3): DAGVTQSPTHLIKTRGQQVTLRCSPKSGHDTVSWYQQALGQGPQFIFQYYEEEERQRGNFPDRFSGHQFPNYSSELNVNALLLGDSALYLCASSFRTGHSGNTIYFGEGSWLTVV.

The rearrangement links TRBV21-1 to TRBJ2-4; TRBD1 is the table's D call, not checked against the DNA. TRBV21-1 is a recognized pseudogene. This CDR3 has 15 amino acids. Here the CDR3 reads CASSKGQGAKNIQYF. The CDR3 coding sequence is TGTGCCAGCAGCAAAGGACAGGGGGCCAAAAACATTCAGTACTTC.

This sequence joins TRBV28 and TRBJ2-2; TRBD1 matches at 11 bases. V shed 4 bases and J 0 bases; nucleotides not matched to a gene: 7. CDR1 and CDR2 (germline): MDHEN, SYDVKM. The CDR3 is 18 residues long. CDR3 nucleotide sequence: TGTGCCAGCAGTTCCTGGCCGGGACAGGGGGCGAACACCGGGGAGCTGTTTTTT. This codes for CASSSWPGQGANTGELFF.

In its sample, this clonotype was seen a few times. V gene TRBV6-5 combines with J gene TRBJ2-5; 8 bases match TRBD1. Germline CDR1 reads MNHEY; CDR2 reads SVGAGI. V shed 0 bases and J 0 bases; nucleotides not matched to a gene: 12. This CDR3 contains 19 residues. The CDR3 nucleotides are TGTGCCAGCAGTTACTCGAGTAGTCAGGGGGCAAGAAACCAAGAGACCCAGTACTTC. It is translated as CASSYSSSQGARNQETQYF.

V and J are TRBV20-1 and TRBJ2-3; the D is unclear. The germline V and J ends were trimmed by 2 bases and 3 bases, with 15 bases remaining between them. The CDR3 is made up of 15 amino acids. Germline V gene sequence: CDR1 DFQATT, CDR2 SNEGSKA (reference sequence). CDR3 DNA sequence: TGCAGTGCTAGAAACAGTCTCGTAGGGACAGATACGCAGTATTTT. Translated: CSARNSLVGTDTQYF.

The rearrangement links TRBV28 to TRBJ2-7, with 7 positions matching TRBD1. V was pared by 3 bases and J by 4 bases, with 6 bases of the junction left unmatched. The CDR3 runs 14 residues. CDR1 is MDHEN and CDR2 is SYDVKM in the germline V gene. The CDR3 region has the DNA TGTGCCAGCAGTTTGTTAGGGGGCAGATACGAGCAGTACTTC. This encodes CASSLLGGRYEQYF.

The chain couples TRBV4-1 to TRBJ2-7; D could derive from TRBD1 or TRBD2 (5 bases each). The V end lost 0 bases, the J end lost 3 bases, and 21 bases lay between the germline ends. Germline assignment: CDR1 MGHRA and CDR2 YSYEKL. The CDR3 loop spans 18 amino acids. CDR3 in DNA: TGCGCCAGCAGCCAAGAATGGGGGACCAGCCGCTCCTACTACGAGCAGTACTTC. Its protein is CASSQEWGTSRSYYEQYF.

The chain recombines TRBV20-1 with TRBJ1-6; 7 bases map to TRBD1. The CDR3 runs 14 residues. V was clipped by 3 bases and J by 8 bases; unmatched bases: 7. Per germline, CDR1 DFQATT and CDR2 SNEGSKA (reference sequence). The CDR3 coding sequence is TGCAGTGCTAGTCTAGACGGACAGGATTCACCCCTCCACTTT. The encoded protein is CSASLDGQDSPLHF.

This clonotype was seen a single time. DNA of the CDR3: TGCAGTGCAAACCCCGGGACTAGCATGATAGATACGCAGTATTTT. Translating gives CSANPGTSMIDTQYF. The gene calls are TRBV20-1 and TRBJ2-3, with TRBD2 matching 9 bases. Germline assignment: CDR1 DFQATT and CDR2 SNEGSKA (reference sequence). V shed 6 bases and J 5 bases; nucleotides not matched to a gene: 12. This CDR3 spans 15 amino acids.

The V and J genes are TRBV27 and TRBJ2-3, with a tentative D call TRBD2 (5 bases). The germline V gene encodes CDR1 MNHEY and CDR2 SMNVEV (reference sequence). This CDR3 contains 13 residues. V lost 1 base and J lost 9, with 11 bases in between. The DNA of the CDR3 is TGTGCCAGCAGTTTATATCCTAGCCAGACGCAGTATTTT. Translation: CASSLYPSQTQYF.

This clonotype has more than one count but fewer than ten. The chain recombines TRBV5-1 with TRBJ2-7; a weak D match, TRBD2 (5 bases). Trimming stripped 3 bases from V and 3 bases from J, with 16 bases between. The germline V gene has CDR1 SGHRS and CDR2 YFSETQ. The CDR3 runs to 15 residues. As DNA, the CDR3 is TGCGCCAGCAGCTCCCTCCGGACGGGAAACTACGAGCAGTACTTC. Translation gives CASSSLRTGNYEQYF.

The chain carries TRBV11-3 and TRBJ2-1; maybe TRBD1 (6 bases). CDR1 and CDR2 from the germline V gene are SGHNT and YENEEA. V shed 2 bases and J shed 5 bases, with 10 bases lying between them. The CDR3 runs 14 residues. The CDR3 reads CASSLTGLNNEQFF. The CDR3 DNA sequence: TGTGCCAGCAGCTTAACAGGGCTAAACAATGAGCAGTTCTTC. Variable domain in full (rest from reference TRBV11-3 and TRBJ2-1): EAGVVQSPRYKIIEKKQPVAFWCNPISGHNTLYWYLQNLGQGPELLIRYENEEAVDDSQLPKDRFSAERLKGVDSTLKIQPAELGDSAVYLCASSLTGLNNEQFFGPGTRLTVL.

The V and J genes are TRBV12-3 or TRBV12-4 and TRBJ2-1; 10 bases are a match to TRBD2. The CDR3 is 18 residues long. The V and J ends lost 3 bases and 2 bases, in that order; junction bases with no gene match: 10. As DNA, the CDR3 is TGTGCCAGCAGTTTTAGGGGGGGAACTAGCGGGGCCTACAATGAGCAGTTCTTC. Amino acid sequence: CASSFRGGTSGAYNEQFF.

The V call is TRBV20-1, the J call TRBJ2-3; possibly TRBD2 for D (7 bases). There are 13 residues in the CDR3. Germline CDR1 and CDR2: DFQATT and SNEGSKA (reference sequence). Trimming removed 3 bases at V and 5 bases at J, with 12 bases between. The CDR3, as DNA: TGCAGTGCTAGCGGGGGGCTTTTAGATACGCAGTATTTT. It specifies CSASGGLLDTQYF.

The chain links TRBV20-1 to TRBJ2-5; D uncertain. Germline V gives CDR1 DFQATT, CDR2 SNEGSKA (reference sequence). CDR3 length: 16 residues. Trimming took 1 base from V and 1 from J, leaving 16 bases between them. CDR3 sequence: CSARALDELSQETQYF. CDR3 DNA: TGCAGTGCTAGAGCACTCGATGAGCTATCCCAAGAGACCCAGTACTTC.

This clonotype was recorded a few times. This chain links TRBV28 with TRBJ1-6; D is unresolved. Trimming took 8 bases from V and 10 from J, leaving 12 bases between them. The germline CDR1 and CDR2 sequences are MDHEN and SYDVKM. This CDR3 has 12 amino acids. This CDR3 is CASSLLVSPLHF. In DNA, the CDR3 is TGTGCCAGCTCCCTCCTCGTCTCACCCCTCCACTTT. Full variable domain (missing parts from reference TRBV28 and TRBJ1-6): DVKVTQSSRYLVKRTGEKVFLECVQDMDHENMFWYRQDPGLGLRLIYFSYDVKMKEKGDIPEGYSVSREKKERFSLILESASTNQTSMYLCASSLLVSPLHFGNGTRLTVT.

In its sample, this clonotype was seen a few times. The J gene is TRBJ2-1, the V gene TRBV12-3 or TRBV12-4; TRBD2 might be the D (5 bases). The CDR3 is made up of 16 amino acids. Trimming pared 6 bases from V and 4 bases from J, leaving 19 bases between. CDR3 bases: TGTGCCAGCAGCCCATGGGGAGCGTCAAAATACAATGAGCAGTTCTTC. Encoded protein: CASSPWGASKYNEQFF.

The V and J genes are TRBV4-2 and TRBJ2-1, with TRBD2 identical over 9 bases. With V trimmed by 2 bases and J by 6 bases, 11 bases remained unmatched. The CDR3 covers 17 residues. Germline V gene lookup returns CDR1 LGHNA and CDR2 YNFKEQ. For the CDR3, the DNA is TGTGCCAGCAGCCAAAGGGTGGCGGGAGGGCCTGGCAATGAGCAGTTCTTC. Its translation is CASSQRVAGGPGNEQFF.

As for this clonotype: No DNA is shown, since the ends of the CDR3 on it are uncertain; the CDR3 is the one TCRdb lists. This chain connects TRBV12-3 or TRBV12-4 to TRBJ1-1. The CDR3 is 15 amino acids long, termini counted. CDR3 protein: CASSTSVAVNTEAFF.

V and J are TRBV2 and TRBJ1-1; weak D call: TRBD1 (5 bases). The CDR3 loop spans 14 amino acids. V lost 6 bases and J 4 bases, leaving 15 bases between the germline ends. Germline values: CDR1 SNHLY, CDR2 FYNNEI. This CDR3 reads CASREQEVGTEAFF. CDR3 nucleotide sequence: TGTGCCAGCAGGGAACAGGAGGTGGGCACTGAAGCTTTCTTT.